The rows below give T cell receptor beta chains drawn from one sample of a study of T cell clonotyping in hematopoietic cell transplantation. TCRdb's copy holds only in-frame clones and misses some; the assay was immunoSEQ multiplex PCR. The sample has 13,000 to 15,000 clones, more than 75% seen once. Sequenced material: PBMCs, taken 100 days after allogeneic stem cell transplant. These receptors all stem from a male patient between 45 and 59 years old who had an allogeneic stem cell transplant from an unrelated donor, so T cells may come from the graft donor. Some clones in this sample may be carry-over from other donors' samples. Each CDR3 is given with its conserved first and last residue. D genes are given only for firm matches. The listing skips clone size in some rows; elsewhere it reads once, few, many or a size class.

length: 13; size: few; D: -; V: TRBV27; J: TRBJ1-3; CDR3: CASSNTPGSTIYF; DNA: TGTGCCAGCAGCAACACACCGGGGTCCACCATATATTTT
length: 13; size: -; D: -; V: TRBV7-9; J: TRBJ2-2; CDR3: CASSLLTPGELFF; DNA: TGTGCCAGCAGCTTACTGACACCCGGGGAGCTGTTTTTT
length: 13; size: -; D: -; V: TRBV6-6; J: TRBJ1-5; CDR3: CASRISLNQPQHF; DNA: TGTGCCAGCAGAATCAGTCTGAATCAGCCCCAGCATTTT
length: 16; size: -; D: TRBD2; V: TRBV11-2; J: TRBJ2-7; CDR3: CASSLVLAGAFYEQYF; DNA: TGTGCCAGCAGCTTAGTCTTAGCGGGGGCCTTCTACGAGCAGTACTTC
length: 15; size: -; D: -; V: TRBV7-2; J: TRBJ2-5; CDR3: CASSPGVAVQETQYF; DNA: TGTGCCAGCAGCCCCGGGGTAGCGGTCCAAGAGACCCAGTACTTC
length: 13; size: -; D: -; V: TRBV7-7; J: TRBJ1-2; CDR3: CASSLGSGGGYTF; DNA: TGTGCTAGCAGCTTAGGATCCGGGGGTGGCTACACCTTC
length: 15; size: -; D: -; V: TRBV6-5; J: TRBJ1-6; CDR3: CASSPVFLADSPLHF; DNA: TGTGCCAGCAGCCCGGTTTTTTTGGCTGATTCACCCCTCCACTTT
length: 17; size: -; D: TRBD2; V: TRBV10-3; J: TRBJ2-3; CDR3: CAITDGLERGSTDTQYF; DNA: TGTGCCATCACCGACGGACTAGAGCGGGGTTCCACAGATACGCAGTATTTT
length: 15; size: -; D: -; V: TRBV10-3; J: TRBJ1-5; CDR3: CASAQGSYGDQPQHF; DNA: TGTGCCAGCGCGCAAGGCAGTTATGGCGATCAGCCCCAGCATTTT
length: 11; size: -; D: -; V: TRBV30; J: TRBJ2-3; CDR3: CAWSRTDTQYF; DNA: TGTGCCTGGAGTAGGACAGATACGCAGTATTTT
length: 15; size: -; D: TRBD1; V: TRBV6-5; J: TRBJ1-2; CDR3: CASSYSSGGGYGYTF; DNA: TGTGCCAGCAGTTACTCGTCAGGGGGAGGCTATGGCTACACCTTC
length: 13; size: once; D: -; V: TRBV14; J: TRBJ1-1; CDR3: CASSQVRNTEAFF; DNA: TGTGCCAGCAGCCAAGTCAGGAACACTGAAGCTTTCTTT
length: 12; size: -; D: -; V: TRBV6-1; J: TRBJ1-1; CDR3: CASSENLPGAFF; DNA: TGTGCCAGCAGTGAAAATCTCCCCGGAGCTTTCTTT
length: 16; size: -; D: TRBD2; V: TRBV4-1; J: TRBJ2-7; CDR3: CASSPTPTSISYEQYF; DNA: TGCGCCAGCAGTCCCACCCCGACTAGCATAAGCTACGAGCAGTACTTC
length: 18; size: few; D: TRBD2; V: TRBV4-1; J: TRBJ2-3; CDR3: CASSHTEASGGSTDTQYF; DNA: TGCGCCAGCAGCCACACAGAGGCTAGCGGAGGGAGCACAGATACGCAGTATTTT
length: 14; size: -; D: -; V: TRBV5-6; J: TRBJ1-2; CDR3: CASTPRTLNYGYTF; DNA: TGTGCCAGCACCCCACGGACACTTAACTATGGCTACACCTTC
length: 15; size: -; D: TRBD1; V: TRBV7-8; J: TRBJ2-3; CDR3: CASSLPGQGVDTQYF; DNA: TGTGCCAGCAGCTTACCGGGACAGGGTGTAGATACGCAGTATTTT
length: 13; size: -; D: -; V: TRBV14; J: TRBJ2-7; CDR3: CASSQDTPYEQYF; DNA: TGTGCCAGCAGCCAAGATACCCCCTACGAGCAGTACTTC
length: 18; size: -; D: TRBD2; V: TRBV4-3; J: TRBJ2-3; CDR3: CASSQARTSGGYTDTQYF; DNA: TGCGCCAGCAGCCAAGCCCGGACTAGCGGGGGGTATACAGATACGCAGTATTTT
length: 12; size: few; D: -; V: TRBV30; J: TRBJ1-2; CDR3: CAWSRQMGGYTF; DNA: TGTGCCTGGTCCAGACAGATGGGGGGCTACACCTTC
length: 13; size: -; D: TRBD2; V: TRBV7-9; J: TRBJ2-7; CDR3: CASSIGTSDEQYF; DNA: TGTGCCAGCAGCATCGGGACTAGCGATGAGCAGTACTTC
length: 11; size: few; D: -; V: TRBV30; J: TRBJ1-1; CDR3: CAWRGEGRAFF; DNA: TGTGCCTGGAGGGGGGAAGGACGAGCTTTCTTT
length: 14; size: -; D: TRBD1; V: TRBV6-5; J: TRBJ1-3; CDR3: CASSYGTAGNTIYF; DNA: TGTGCCAGCAGTTACGGGACAGCTGGAAACACCATATATTTT
length: 16; size: once; D: -; V: TRBV28; J: TRBJ2-6; CDR3: CASSSYRMPGANVLTF; DNA: TGTGCCAGCAGTTCGTACAGGATGCCAGGGGCCAACGTCCTGACTTTC
length: 15; size: -; D: TRBD2; V: TRBV5-4; J: TRBJ2-1; CDR3: CASSPSGGAIYEQFF; DNA: TGTGCCAGCAGCCCTAGCGGGGGGGCCATTTATGAGCAGTTCTTC
length: 15; size: -; D: -; V: TRBV7-2; J: TRBJ2-2; CDR3: CASSLVVGYTGELFF; DNA: TGTGCCAGCAGCTTAGTAGTCGGGTACACCGGGGAGCTGTTTTTT
length: 15; size: once; D: TRBD2; V: TRBV7-6; J: TRBJ2-7; CDR3: CASSSLAAVSYEQYF; DNA: TGTGCCAGCAGCTCCCTAGCGGCAGTTTCCTACGAGCAGTACTTC
length: 15; size: -; D: -; V: TRBV6-5; J: TRBJ2-2; CDR3: CASSYSSQGIRELFF; DNA: TGTGCCAGCAGTTACTCGAGTCAGGGGATCCGGGAGCTGTTTTTT
length: 15; size: -; D: -; V: TRBV6-1; J: TRBJ1-1; CDR3: CASRSRPIMNTEAFF; DNA: TGTGCCAGCAGAAGTCGTCCAATAATGAACACTGAAGCTTTCTTT
length: 11; size: -; D: -; V: TRBV29-1; J: TRBJ1-1; CDR3: CSVLMNTEAFF; DNA: TGCAGCGTTCTAATGAACACTGAAGCTTTCTTT
length: 13; size: -; D: TRBD1; V: TRBV6-6; J: TRBJ2-7; CDR3: CASVRDRKYEQYF; DNA: TGTGCCAGTGTTAGGGACAGAAAATACGAGCAGTACTTC
length: 15; size: -; D: -; V: TRBV7-9; J: TRBJ1-2; CDR3: CASSLGNTATYGYTF; DNA: TGTGCCAGCAGCTTAGGGAATACGGCAACCTATGGCTACACCTTC
length: 15; size: -; D: TRBD1; V: TRBV7-9; J: TRBJ2-7; CDR3: CASSLETGGAYEQYF; DNA: TGTGCCAGCAGCTTGGAGACAGGGGGGGCCTACGAGCAGTACTTC
length: 14; size: -; D: TRBD2; V: TRBV30; J: TRBJ2-1; CDR3: CAWKLGAGGPEQFF; DNA: TGTGCCTGGAAGCTCGGAGCGGGGGGGCCTGAGCAGTTCTTC
length: 14; size: -; D: -; V: TRBV25-1; J: TRBJ2-1; CDR3: CASSEYQDPHEQFF; DNA: TGTGCCAGCAGTGAATATCAGGACCCCCATGAGCAGTTCTTC
length: 15; size: -; D: -; V: TRBV5-1; J: TRBJ2-1; CDR3: CASSIDRQSFYEQFF; DNA: TGCGCCAGCAGCATAGACAGGCAATCCTTCTATGAGCAGTTCTTC
length: 14; size: once; D: -; V: TRBV7-2; J: TRBJ1-1; CDR3: CASSWEGVNTEAFF; DNA: TGTGCCAGCAGCTGGGAGGGCGTGAACACTGAAGCTTTCTTT
length: 16; size: -; D: TRBD1; V: TRBV5-1; J: TRBJ2-5; CDR3: CASSPGGDRVMETQYF; DNA: TGCGCCAGCAGCCCCGGAGGGGACAGGGTAATGGAGACCCAGTACTTC
length: 12; size: -; D: -; V: TRBV10-2; J: TRBJ2-1; CDR3: CASRGYHNEQFF; DNA: TGCGCCAGCAGAGGCTACCACAATGAGCAGTTCTTC
length: 15; size: few; D: TRBD2; V: TRBV30; J: TRBJ2-1; CDR3: CAWTSGRGGDGEQFF; DNA: TGTGCCTGGACGAGCGGGAGAGGAGGGGATGGTGAGCAGTTCTTC
length: 13; size: once; D: -; V: TRBV29-1; J: TRBJ2-1; CDR3: CSVGPRTETEQFF; DNA: TGCAGCGTTGGCCCCCGGACGGAAACAGAGCAGTTCTTC
length: 16; size: -; D: TRBD2; V: TRBV5-1; J: TRBJ2-3; CDR3: CASSSGLAGVLDTQYF; DNA: TGCGCCAGCAGCTCCGGACTAGCGGGAGTCTTAGATACGCAGTATTTT
length: 14; size: -; D: -; V: TRBV6-5; J: TRBJ1-5; CDR3: CASSTDSLNQPQHF; DNA: TGTGCCAGCAGTACGGACAGCTTAAATCAGCCCCAGCATTTT
length: 11; size: -; D: -; V: TRBV7-8; J: TRBJ2-1; CDR3: CASSLLGEQFF; DNA: TGTGCCAGCAGCTTACTGGGTGAGCAGTTCTTC
length: 15; size: -; D: -; V: TRBV5-1; J: TRBJ1-2; CDR3: CASSLGLGFNYGYTF; DNA: TGCGCCAGCAGCTTGGGTCTCGGGTTTAACTATGGCTACACCTTC
length: 16; size: -; D: TRBD1; V: TRBV15; J: TRBJ1-6; CDR3: CATSRPVSRDRGLLHF; DNA: TGTGCCACCAGCAGGCCTGTTTCCCGGGACAGAGGACTCCTCCACTTT
length: 16; size: -; D: TRBD2; V: TRBV7-9; J: TRBJ2-1; CDR3: CASSFGPGGRINEQFF; DNA: TGTGCCAGCAGCTTTGGACCGGGAGGGAGAATCAATGAGCAGTTCTTC
length: 14; size: -; D: -; V: TRBV6-1; J: TRBJ1-3; CDR3: CASERAHSGNTIYF; DNA: TGTGCCAGCGAAAGGGCGCACTCTGGAAACACCATATATTTT
length: 16; size: -; D: TRBD2; V: TRBV5-1; J: TRBJ2-3; CDR3: CASSLGTSGFTDTQYF; DNA: TGCGCCAGCAGCTTGGGTACTAGCGGCTTCACAGATACGCAGTATTTT
length: 17; size: -; D: TRBD1; V: TRBV6-1; J: TRBJ2-4; CDR3: CASSERTGRLTKNIQYF; DNA: TGTGCCAGCAGTGAACGGACAGGGCGTTTAACCAAAAACATTCAGTACTTC
length: 13; size: -; D: -; V: TRBV18; J: TRBJ1-1; CDR3: CASSLQENTEAFF; DNA: TGTGCCAGCTCTCTACAGGAAAACACTGAAGCTTTCTTT
length: 14; size: -; D: TRBD1; V: TRBV5-1; J: TRBJ2-7; CDR3: CASSLDGQGYEQYF; DNA: TGCGCCAGCAGCTTGGACGGACAGGGCTACGAGCAGTACTTC
length: 17; size: -; D: -; V: TRBV30; J: TRBJ1-6; CDR3: CAWSVDSMSSYNSPLHF; DNA: TGTGCCTGGAGTGTTGACAGTATGAGCTCCTATAATTCACCCCTCCACTTT
length: 14; size: -; D: TRBD1; V: TRBV28; J: TRBJ1-2; CDR3: CASRWDRTPYGYTF; DNA: TGTGCCAGCAGGTGGGACAGAACGCCCTATGGCTACACCTTC
length: 14; size: -; D: TRBD1; V: TRBV2; J: TRBJ2-3; CDR3: CASRETGVADTQYF; DNA: TGTGCCAGCAGGGAGACAGGGGTGGCAGATACGCAGTATTTT